The source of this T cell receptor beta chain is a study of early T cells in non-severe SARS-CoV-2 infection. After removal of 4 bases from V and 0 bases from J, the junction contained 1 base not matched to a gene. Germline CDR1 MNHEY, CDR2 SVGAGI. This CDR3 contains 15 residues. At least ten counts were recorded for this clonotype. TCRdb redid the calling of the 5' RACE reads with MiXCR, one entry per CDR3 protein. The data show about 56,000 distinct CDR3 sequences, with under 12% seen just once and under 7.5% held by the top ten. The chain combines TRBV6-5 with TRBJ2-7; the match to TRBD2 covers 12 bases. The sequence was obtained from an adult who was a healthcare worker with PCR-confirmed SARS-CoV-2 infection or an uninfected control (not recorded which). The sample taken for sequencing was whole blood. The CDR3 loop reads CASSWTSGASYEQYF. In DNA form, the CDR3 reads TGTGCCAGCAGTTGGACTAGCGGGGCCTCCTACGAGCAGTACTTC.